Shown below are 15 T cell receptor beta chains from a single sample sequenced in a study of blood T cells in healthy people across ages. For the second PCR, which ran for 7 to 11 cycles, a sample-barcoded 5' primer and a J-beta primer mix were used. MiXCR, applied by TCRdb to the 5' RACE reads, yields one record per CDR3 protein. Among approximately 1,000,000 distinct CDR3 sequences, 40% to 45% were seen once, and the ten largest hold approximately 19%. Sequenced input: blood. The receptors were sampled from a woman between 55 and 75 years old in good health.

This clonotype was seen more than once but under ten times. This chain uses TRBV3-1 with TRBJ1-4; weak D call: TRBD1 (5 bases). The CDR3 has 12 amino acids. The ends were cut back, 4 bases at V and 8 bases at J, with 8 bases in the middle. Per the germline V gene, CDR1 is LGHDT and CDR2 is YNNKEL (reference sequence). This chain's CDR3 is CASSPDKEKLFF. The CDR3 DNA follows: TGTGCCAGCAGCCCGGACAAGGAAAAACTGTTTTTT.

The chain links TRBV25-1 to TRBJ2-5; 13 bases map to TRBD2. CDR1 MGHDK and CDR2 SYGVNS come from the germline V gene. The length of the CDR3 is 17 residues. V gave up 2 bases and J gave up 11 bases; unmatched junction bases: 14. Here the CDR3 reads CASSEGQTSGRRGEQYF. For the CDR3, the DNA is TGTGCCAGCAGTGAAGGGCAGACTAGCGGGAGGAGGGGTGAGCAGTACTTC.

V gene TRBV20-1 combines with J gene TRBJ2-7; D possibly uses TRBD1 or TRBD2 (5 bases each). This CDR3 is built from 10 residues. Trimming removed 2 bases at V and 9 bases at J, with 8 bases between. Germline V lookup: CDR1 DFQATT, CDR2 SNEGSKA (reference sequence). The CDR3 DNA reads TGCAGTGCTAGAAATGGGGGGCAGTACTTC. It codes for CSARNGGQYF.

Ten or more counts support this clonotype. V is TRBV29-1 and J is TRBJ2-3, with D perhaps TRBD2 (5 bases). CDR1 and CDR2 from the germline V gene are SQVTM and ANQGSEA. The CDR3 has 12 amino acids. V dropped 2 bases and J dropped 3 bases, with 6 bases sitting between them. CDR3 coding DNA: TGCAGCGTTGAACCGGGGACAGATACGCAGTATTTT. Its translation: CSVEPGTDTQYF.

The chain links TRBV2 to TRBJ2-7; TRBD2 matches at 7 bases. The J call may not be correct, given that the DNA end is closer to TRBJ2-5. This CDR3 comprises 15 residues. Per the germline V gene, CDR1 is SNHLY and CDR2 is FYNNEI. CDR3 protein: CASLGGSGPQETQYF. DNA for the CDR3: TGTGCCAGCCTAGGCGGTAGCGGGCCGCAAGAGACCCAGTACTTC.

Ten or more counts support this clonotype. The chain is built from TRBV12-3 or TRBV12-4 and TRBJ2-5; 8 bases agree with TRBD1. Trimming took 5 bases from V and 3 from J; bases not matched to a gene: 2. CDR3 length equals 13 residues. CDR3 nucleotides: TGTGCCAGCAGTGGACAGGGTAAAGAGACCCAGTACTTC. Protein: CASSGQGKETQYF.

The chain uses TRBV12-3 or TRBV12-4 and TRBJ2-3; TRBD1 matches at 7 bases. This CDR3 contains 15 residues. The V and J ends lost 6 bases and 0 bases, in that order; junction bases with no gene match: 6. CDR3 sequence: CASRPGQSSTDTQYF. The CDR3 DNA follows: TGTGCCAGCAGGCCGGGACAGTCAAGCACAGATACGCAGTATTTT.

The sample holds many counts of this clonotype. CDR3 sequence (DNA): TGTGCCAGCAGCTCGGGACAGGGTGGGGAAAAACTGTTTTTT. Translation gives CASSSGQGGEKLFF. The chain carries TRBV7-2 and TRBJ1-4, with 9 nucleotides matching TRBD1. In germline, CDR1 is SGHTA, CDR2 FQGNSA. CDR3 size: 14 residues. The junction had 5 bases not matched to a gene; V was cut back by 4 bases and J by 8 bases.

This chain joins TRBV10-3 and TRBJ1-4; 8 nucleotides line up with TRBD1. CDR3 size: 15 residues. From germline, CDR1 is ENHRY and CDR2 SYGVKD. The junction had 7 bases not matched to a gene; V was cut back by 2 bases and J by 8 bases. CDR3 bases: TGTGCCATCAGTGAGAACGACAGGGGAATCGAAAAACTGTTTTTT. Translating gives CAISENDRGIEKLFF.

This clonotype has a count of ten or more. CDR3 protein: CASSSRDRGSGETQYF. For the CDR3, the DNA is TGTGCCAGCAGCTCCCGGGACAGGGGATCAGGAGAGACCCAGTACTTC. The chain recombines TRBV11-2 with TRBJ2-5; 10 nucleotides match TRBD1. Germline V lookup: CDR1 SGHAT, CDR2 FQNNGV. The junction had 9 bases not matched to a gene; V was cut back by 4 bases and J by 4 bases. This CDR3 has 16 amino acids.

J is TRBJ2-5 and V is TRBV7-6; tentative D call: TRBD1 (7 bases). The better agreement between TRBJ2-7 and the DNA end casts doubt on the J call. CDR1 SGHVS and CDR2 FNYEAQ come from the germline V gene. This CDR3 spans 16 amino acids. CDR3 protein: CASSGVEGARSYEQYF. As DNA, the CDR3 is TGTGCCAGCAGCGGCGTGGAGGGGGCGCGCTCCTACGAGCAGTACTTC.

The chain couples TRBV7-2 to TRBJ2-7; TRBD2 aligns across 9 bases. CDR1 and CDR2 (germline): SGHTA, FQGNSA. The CDR3 extends over 18 amino acids. After removal of 5 bases from V and 0 bases from J, the junction contained 14 bases not matched to a gene. CDR3 sequence reads: CASSRLGVAGVNSYEQYF. CDR3 nucleotides: TGTGCCAGCAGCCGCCTCGGGGTAGCGGGAGTTAACTCCTACGAGCAGTACTTC.

This chain links TRBV15 with TRBJ1-1; TRBD1 matches 8 bases. The CDR3 is 14 amino acids. With V trimmed by 3 bases and J by 4 bases, 4 bases remained unmatched. The germline V gene encodes CDR1 LNHNV and CDR2 YYDKDF (reference sequence). DNA for the CDR3: TGTGCCACCAGCAGGTCCACAGGGGGCACTGAAGCTTTCTTT. Translating it yields CATSRSTGGTEAFF.

This chain joins TRBV11-2 and TRBJ2-7; TRBD1 matches at 9 bases. The ends lost 1 base at V and 3 bases at J; junction bases unmatched: 4. The CDR3 loop spans 15 amino acids. Germline CDR1 and CDR2: SGHAT and FQNNGV. DNA of the CDR3: TGTGCCAGCAGCTTAGGGACAGGGGTTATCTACGAGCAGTACTTC. Its protein product is CASSLGTGVIYEQYF.

This clonotype has a handful of counts. V is TRBV7-9 and J is TRBJ1-2, with D tentatively TRBD1 (5 bases). The germline V and J ends were trimmed by 3 bases and 2 bases, with 10 bases remaining between them. The CDR3 runs 14 residues. Germline V CDR1 and CDR2: SEHNR, FQNEAQ (reference sequence). The CDR3 protein is CASSFGDGNYGYTF. The CDR3 DNA is TGTGCCAGCAGCTTCGGGGACGGGAACTATGGCTACACCTTC.